This TCR gamma chain was identified during a study of gamma delta lymphoproliferative disorders and STAT genes listed by TCRdb under 2018. Describing the broader study: Among the 9 sequenced Tgammadelta LGLL patients, 4 had symptomatic disease and 5 had an indolent course. The TCR-sequenced pilot group comprised about nine Tgammadelta large granular lymphocyte leukemia patients and a couple of hepatosplenic T-cell lymphoma patients. Since no corresponding Invivoscribe delta assay was available, delta-chain libraries were prepared following the standard operating procedure of the EuroClonality-NGS working group. The LymphoTrack Dx TCRG Assay was used to prepare gamma-chain libraries from at least 50 ng of genomic DNA. To confirm the results, all delta-chain samples and two gamma-chain samples were sequenced a second time. The study profiled TCR gamma and delta CDR3 repertoires by deep sequencing in Tgammadelta lymphoproliferative disease patients and healthy controls, within a larger immunophenotypic and STAT-mutation study. Study-level results and caveats: T cells in controls likely covered a range of maturation stages, whereas leukemic cells were skewed toward terminal effectors, which could potentially limit comparisons between patients and controls. Almost every major gamma and delta clonotype in patients was public, meaning shared with at least one healthy donor, and only two gamma clonotypes were private to disease. Vgamma9-JgammaP and Vdelta2-Ddelta3-Jdelta1 rearrangements dominated major clones in indolent patients but were absent in symptomatic patients, who used less common gene combinations. In whole-repertoire clustering, patient gamma repertoires grouped separately from healthy controls, whereas delta repertoires showed no separation between groups. According to the authors, NGS specificity may be reduced at low frequencies, so whether leukemic clones are public or private needs confirmation.

The table lists this clone with a few counts. Its antigen is not yet known. The DNA is left out, because the CDR3 cannot be placed on it with certainty; the CDR3 is given as TCRdb lists it. Genomic DNA from peripheral blood mononuclear cells isolated from patients and controls was used for TCR sequencing. The median age of the sequenced patients was approximately 60 years, and the group included 4 or 5 males and 6 females. All patients came from a single hematology unit in Padova, Italy, and their diagnoses were reclassified as T-LGLL or HSTCL using the 2017 WHO criteria. Every patient sample was obtained either before therapy or while the patient was off therapy. Both library methods used multiplex PCR with primers targeting conserved V and J regions of the TCR genes. After purification and pooling, the amplicons were sequenced on an Illumina MiSeq platform. From the authors' description of their analysis: MiXCR performed V(D)J alignment, clonotype assembly and translation, and VDJtools was used for functionality assessment and CDR3 repertoire analyses. The IMGT definition of CDR3 was applied, and only productive sequences using functional genes were analyzed, with ORF genes and pseudogenes left out. A custom Python script was used to look across all patients and controls for identical amino acid CDR3s belonging to major clonotypes, meaning those with a frequency of >=5%. A one-sided non-parametric Wilcoxon test was used to compare clonotype frequencies in patients versus controls. TCRdb reran clone calling on the public reads with CATT; rows sharing one DNA sequence were then combined. TCRdb, not the authors, supplied the V and J calls. For this sample there are under 2,500 gamma-chain clones; around 13% appear just once. The ten largest clones take up 83% of the sample.

Taken from cysteine to phenylalanine, the CDR3 has 18 residues. Taken from the germline V gene, the CDR1 and CDR2 loops are EGSTGY and YDSYTSSV. The sample taken for sequencing was blood. Here the V gene is TRGV4, but the J gene went uncalled. The TCR originated in a human donor with gamma-delta T-cell large granular lymphocyte leukemia. The CDR3 reads as follows: CATWDGREGNSLAVEQHF.